Following are 27 T cell receptor beta chains from one sample sequenced in a study of regulatory T cells in long-lasting Graves disease. Investigators prepared the TCR beta libraries by applying iRepertoire HTBI primers and Arm-PCR of CDR3 regions. TCRdb ran MiXCR on the multiplex PCR reads and lists one entry per CDR3 protein. The table shows about 540,000 distinct CDR3 sequences, with about 13% occurring only once. Time point meaning: newly diagnosed GD, antithyroid drugs for less than 3 months. PBMC RNA was the source of the TCR library. Another study also made use of these data, one on T cells in Graves' hyperthyroidism and ophthalmopathy.

Sample: peripheral blood mononuclear cells (PBMCs), taken at new diagnosis, from a patient treated with antithyroid drugs. The receptors derive from a man in his thirties or forties with Graves disease.

The table lists this clonotype with many counts. The chain links TRBV2 to TRBJ1-1; D not certain. This CDR3 has 13 amino acids. The V and J ends lost 7 bases and 1 base respectively, with 10 bases between them. Germline V gene data show CDR1 as SNHLY and CDR2 as FYNNEI. This chain's CDR3 is CASTVMGNTEAFF. CDR3 nucleotides: TGTGCCAGCACAGTAATGGGGAACACTGAAGCTTTCTTT.

The chain joins TRBV14 to TRBJ2-7; D is perhaps TRBD1 (5 bases). The V end was cut by 3 bases, the J end by 4 bases, with 13 bases between. CDR1 and CDR2 (germline): SGHDN, FVKESK. The CDR3 loop spans 14 amino acids. The DNA of the CDR3 is TGTGCCAGCAGCCAGGACACATCACGGTACGAGCAGTACTTC. This sequence encodes CASSQDTSRYEQYF.

The rearrangement links TRBV6-1 to TRBJ1-2, with 8 bases lining up with TRBD1. Germline trimming cut 10 bases from V and 4 bases from J; bases unmatched to any gene: 5. The germline CDR1 and CDR2 sequences are MNHNS and SASEGT. The length of the CDR3 is 12 residues. CDR3: CANVDRGYGYTF. CDR3 DNA sequence: TGTGCCAATGTCGACAGGGGCTATGGCTACACCTTC.

This clonotype was seen repeatedly, ten times or more. The chain recombines TRBV7-9 with TRBJ1-1; D may be TRBD1 (5 bases). V lost 3 bases and J lost 4, with 12 bases in between. The germline gives CDR1 SEHNR, CDR2 FQNEAQ (reference sequence). This CDR3 region has 14 residues. In DNA form, the CDR3 reads TGTGCCAGCAGCTTGCAGGGAGGGGTCACTGAAGCTTTCTTT. Its translation is CASSLQGGVTEAFF.

The gene calls are TRBV10-3 and TRBJ2-1; TRBD2 matches at 9 bases. Germline CDR1 reads ENHRY; CDR2 reads SYGVKD. With 5 bases clipped from V and 5 bases from J, the junction kept 13 bases outside the gene matches. The CDR3 loop spans 17 amino acids. CDR3: CAISQIFIAGEDNEQFF. CDR3 DNA sequence: TGTGCCATCAGTCAGATTTTCATAGCGGGAGAAGACAATGAGCAGTTCTTC.

This clonotype came up a few times. The J gene is TRBJ2-5, the V gene TRBV7-2; D is ambiguous. Deletions cut 2 bases from V and 9 bases from J, with 10 bases between. The CDR3 extends over 12 amino acids. Germline V gives CDR1 SGHTA, CDR2 FQGNSA. CDR3 in amino acids: CASSLTPGAQYF. The CDR3 DNA follows: TGTGCCAGCAGCTTAACACCAGGAGCCCAGTACTTC.

In its sample, this clonotype was seen many times. One junction end does not reproduce the germline sequence, and a read error may be involved. The genes are TRBV6-1 and TRBJ2-5; 9 bases align to TRBD2. CDR1 MNHNS and CDR2 SASEGT come from the germline V gene. This CDR3 is built from 15 residues. The CDR3 DNA sequence: TGCGCCAGCAGTGAAGTCACTAGCGGGCTTGAGACCCAGTACTTC. It is translated as CASSEVTSGLETQYF.

The rearrangement uses TRBV6-9 and TRBJ2-7; D gene uncertain. Between the trimmed V and J ends, which lost 3 bases and 0 bases, there was a span of 9 bases. Germline V lookup: CDR1 MNHGY, CDR2 SVAAGI. The CDR3 consists of 14 residues. CDR3 sequence: CASSYRSSSYEQYF. In DNA form, the CDR3 reads TGTGCCAGCAGTTACCGGAGTAGCTCCTACGAGCAGTACTTC.

This clonotype has at least ten counts. The J gene is TRBJ1-5, the V gene TRBV29-1; TRBD1 is a possible D gene (5 bases). V lost 5 bases and J 2 bases, leaving 16 bases between the germline ends. Germline CDR1 and CDR2: SQVTM and ANQGSEA. The CDR3 is 15 residues long. The CDR3 DNA sequence: TGCAGCGTTAAGGCGGGCACGGGGGGCAATCAGCCCCAGCATTTT. Protein: CSVKAGTGGNQPQHF.

This clonotype came up many times. J is TRBJ2-7 and V is TRBV20-1; 7 positions match TRBD1. The germline gives CDR1 DFQATT, CDR2 SNEGSKA (reference sequence). This CDR3 is 13 amino acids long. Unmatched junction bases numbered 2, after V lost 3 bases and J lost 0 bases. The DNA of the CDR3 is TGCAGTGCTAGTAACAGGGGCTCCTACGAGCAGTACTTC. This gives the protein CSASNRGSYEQYF.

The rearrangement uses TRBV6-1 and TRBJ1-2; TRBD1 matches 9 bases. The CDR3 is made up of 14 amino acids. Trimming cost V 7 bases and J 5 bases; bases outside gene matches: 8. Germline CDR1 and CDR2: MNHNS and SASEGT. CDR3 in DNA: TGTGCCAGCACCCAACAGGGGGCGTCATATGGCTACACCTTC. Protein product: CASTQQGASYGYTF.

The chain uses TRBV6-1 and TRBJ2-1; TRBD2 matches at 9 bases. The CDR3 sequence is 16 residues long. With 4 bases clipped from V and 2 bases from J, the junction kept 6 bases outside the gene matches. Germline V gene data show CDR1 as MNHNS and CDR2 as SASEGT. DNA of the CDR3: TGTGCCAGCAGTGGCAAGGGACTAGCAACCTACAATGAGCAGTTCTTC. Encoded protein: CASSGKGLATYNEQFF.

This rearrangement joins TRBV6-2 or TRBV6-3 to TRBJ1-1, with D possibly matching TRBD1 (6 bases). The CDR3 totals 12 residues. V shed 7 bases and J shed 7 bases, with 13 bases lying between them. Looked up from germline, CDR1 is MNHEY and CDR2 is SVGEGT. The CDR3 DNA sequence: TGTGCCAGCAACTTAGGACAGAGTGAAGCTTTCTTT. It specifies CASNLGQSEAFF.

This clonotype was recorded at least ten times. The chain couples TRBV11-2 to TRBJ2-1, with D unresolved. In germline, CDR1 is SGHAT, CDR2 FQNNGV. The V and J ends lost 0 bases and 7 bases respectively, with 10 bases between them. The length of the CDR3 is 14 residues. The CDR3 reads CASSLERMDNEQFF. CDR3 in DNA: TGTGCCAGCAGCTTAGAGAGGATGGATAATGAGCAGTTCTTC.

The CDR3 loop reads CASSLAPSWNGELFF. The CDR3 DNA is TGTGCCAGCAGCTTAGCCCCTAGCTGGAACGGGGAGCTGTTTTTT. J is TRBJ2-2 and V is TRBV7-9, with D possibly being TRBD2 (5 bases). Germline loops: CDR1 SEHNR, CDR2 FQNEAQ (reference sequence). Trimming removed 0 bases at V and 7 bases at J, with 12 bases between. This CDR3 region has 15 residues. Combining the CDR3 with reference TRBV7-9 and TRBJ2-2 gives the whole variable domain DTGVSQNPRHKITKRGQNVTFRCDPISEHNRLYWYRQTLGQGPEFLTYFQNEAQLEKSRLLSDRFSAERPKGSFSTLEIQRTEQGDSAMYLCASSLAPSWNGELFFGEGSRLTVL.

This clonotype was recorded many times. The chain uses TRBV3-1 and TRBJ1-5; D is ambiguous. The germline CDR1 and CDR2 sequences are LGHDT and YNNKEL (reference sequence). V lost 1 base and J 8 bases, leaving 6 bases between the germline ends. The CDR3 is 12 residues long. The chain's CDR3 is CASSQGHEPQHF. The CDR3 DNA reads as TGTGCCAGCAGCCAAGGCCATGAGCCCCAGCATTTT.

This clonotype has a single count. The rearrangement joins TRBV28 to TRBJ1-2; 8 nucleotides line up with TRBD1. Germline trimming cut 5 bases from V and 4 bases from J; bases unmatched to any gene: 18. Germline CDR1 and CDR2: MDHEN and SYDVKM. The CDR3 is 18 residues long. The CDR3 DNA reads as TGTGCCAGCAGTCCCTCGACAGGGGCTACCGTATGGAGCTATGGCTACACCTTC. Its translation: CASSPSTGATVWSYGYTF.

This clonotype appeared a single time. A much more abundant neighbour one base away suggests this may be a read error. The V call is TRBV10-3, the J call TRBJ2-2; D is unclear. V was cut by 4 bases and J by 4 bases, with 13 bases left in between. The germline V gene encodes CDR1 ENHRY and CDR2 SYGVKD. The CDR3 runs 15 residues. CDR3: CAISGKLDGTGELFF. The CDR3 coding sequence is TGTGCCATCAGTGGGAAGCTGGACGGCACCGGGGAGCTGTTTTTT.

This clonotype has more than one count but fewer than ten. The CDR3 bases are TGCGCCAGCAGCCAAGTGGGGGGCTATGGCTACACCTTC. Residues: CASSQVGGYGYTF. This chain joins TRBV4-1 and TRBJ1-2, with D possibly TRBD1 on 5 matching bases. Germline V lookup: CDR1 MGHRA, CDR2 YSYEKL. V was clipped by 1 base and J by 4 bases, with 7 bases between them. The CDR3 sequence is 13 residues long.

This clonotype appeared many times. The V gene is TRBV2, the J gene TRBJ2-7; weak D call: TRBD2 (6 bases). Trimming cost V 6 bases and J 1 base, with 10 bases left between them. CDR1 and CDR2 (germline): SNHLY, FYNNEI. The CDR3 is made up of 13 amino acids. The CDR3 sequence: CASRGGLSYEQYF. The DNA of the CDR3 is TGTGCCAGCAGGGGAGGACTTTCCTACGAGCAGTACTTC.

As regards this clonotype: This likely reflects a read error, since a far larger clone is one base away. This chain connects TRBV2 to TRBJ2-1; no firm D call. The CDR3 extends over 14 amino acids. With 2 bases removed from V and 10 bases from J, the gap between germline ends came to 15 bases. Germline CDR1 reads SNHLY; CDR2 reads FYNNEI. CDR3 DNA: TGTGCCAGCAGTGAAAATAACCTCCCCCAAGAGCAGTTCTTC. This sequence encodes CASSENNLPQEQFF.

This clonotype came up many times. The rearrangement joins TRBV19 to TRBJ2-5, with TRBD2 matching over 7 bases. CDR1 and CDR2 (germline): LNHDA, SQIVND (reference sequence). The CDR3 spans 15 residues. The J segment lost 1 base and the V segment lost 4 bases, leaving 6 bases of the junction unmatched. Here the CDR3 DNA reads TGTGCCAGTAGTACGCCGGGACTACTCCAAGAGACCCAGTACTTC. The encoded protein is CASSTPGLLQETQYF. Complete variable domain (other parts from reference TRBV19 and TRBJ2-5): DGGITQSPKYLFRKEGQNVTLSCEQNLNHDAMYWYRQDPGQGLRLIYYSQIVNDFQKGDIAEGYSVSREKKESFPLTVTSAQKNPTAFYLCASSTPGLLQETQYFGPGTRLLVL.

This clonotype was detected ten times or more. The chain recombines TRBV2 with TRBJ1-1; perhaps TRBD1 as D (5 bases). Germline V lookup: CDR1 SNHLY, CDR2 FYNNEI. V lost 4 bases to trimming and J lost 7 bases, with 13 bases between them. The CDR3 has 13 amino acids. CDR3 coding DNA: TGTGCCAGCAGTGGACAGCTGCCAGGTGAAGCTTTCTTT. Translation gives CASSGQLPGEAFF.

The chain combines TRBV12-3 or TRBV12-4 with TRBJ2-3; TRBD1 matches at 10 bases. Unmatched junction bases numbered 4, after V lost 6 bases and J lost 1 base. The CDR3 is 15 residues long. DNA for the CDR3: TGTGCCAGCAGGCCCGGGACAGGGGGCACAGATACGCAGTATTTT. It yields the protein CASRPGTGGTDTQYF.

This clonotype was picked up many times. This rearrangement joins TRBV28 to TRBJ1-1; a possible D gene is TRBD1 (5 bases). V lost 6 bases and J 11 bases, leaving 19 bases between the germline ends. This CDR3 comprises 13 residues. Per germline, CDR1 MDHEN and CDR2 SYDVKM. Here the CDR3 reads CASSPPRGGRAFF. CDR3 sequence (DNA): TGTGCCAGCAGCCCACCCCGGGGCGGGCGTGCTTTCTTT.

A few counts support this clonotype. The J gene is TRBJ2-7, the V gene TRBV18; 13 nucleotides agree with TRBD2. CDR1 is KGHSH, CDR2 LQKENI, per germline. This CDR3 comprises 17 residues. V lost 5 bases and J lost 5; bases outside the gene matches: 12. The CDR3 DNA is TGTGCCAGCTCATCCAGACTAGCGGGAGGTTTAGTCAACGAGCAGTACTTC. Its translation: CASSSRLAGGLVNEQYF.

This clonotype was observed a handful of times. The chain has TRBV4-2 and TRBJ1-1, with TRBD1 as a possible D gene (6 bases). Per germline, CDR1 LGHNA and CDR2 YNFKEQ. This CDR3 is 14 amino acids long. The germline V and J ends were trimmed by 4 bases and 6 bases, with 15 bases remaining between them. As DNA, the CDR3 is TGTGCCAGCAGCCCAAGACCAGGGGAGCCTGAAGCTTTCTTT. Translating gives CASSPRPGEPEAFF.